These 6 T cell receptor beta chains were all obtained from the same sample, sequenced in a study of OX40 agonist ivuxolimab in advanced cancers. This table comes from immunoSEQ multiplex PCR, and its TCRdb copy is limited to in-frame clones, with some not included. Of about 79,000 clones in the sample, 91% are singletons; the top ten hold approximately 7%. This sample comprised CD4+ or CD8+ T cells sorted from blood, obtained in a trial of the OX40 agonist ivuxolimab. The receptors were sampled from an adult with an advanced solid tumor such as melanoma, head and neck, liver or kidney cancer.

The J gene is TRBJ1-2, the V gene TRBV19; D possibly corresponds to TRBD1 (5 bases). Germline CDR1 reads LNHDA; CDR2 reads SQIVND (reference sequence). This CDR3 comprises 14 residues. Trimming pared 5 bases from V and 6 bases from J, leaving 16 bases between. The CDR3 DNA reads TGTGCCAGTAGTCTTACCGGGACGTCGAATGGCTACACCTTC. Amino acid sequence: CASSLTGTSNGYTF. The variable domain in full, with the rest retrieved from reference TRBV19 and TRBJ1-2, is DGGITQSPKYLFRKEGQNVTLSCEQNLNHDAMYWYRQDPGQGLRLIYYSQIVNDFQKGDIAEGYSVSREKKESFPLTVTSAQKNPTAFYLCASSLTGTSNGYTFGSGTRLTVV.

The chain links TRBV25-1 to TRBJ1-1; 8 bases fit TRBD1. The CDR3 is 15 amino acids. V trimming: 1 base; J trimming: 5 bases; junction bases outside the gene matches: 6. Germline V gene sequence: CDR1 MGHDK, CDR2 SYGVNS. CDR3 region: CASSELDRDSTEAFF. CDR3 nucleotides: TGTGCCAGCAGTGAATTGGACAGGGACAGTACTGAAGCTTTCTTT.

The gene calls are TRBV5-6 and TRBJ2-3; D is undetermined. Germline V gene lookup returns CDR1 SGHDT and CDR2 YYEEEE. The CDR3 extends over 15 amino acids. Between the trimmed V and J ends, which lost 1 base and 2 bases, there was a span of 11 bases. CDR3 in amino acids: CASSLSRDFTDTQYF. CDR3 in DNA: TGTGCCAGCAGCTTGAGTCGCGACTTCACAGATACGCAGTATTTT. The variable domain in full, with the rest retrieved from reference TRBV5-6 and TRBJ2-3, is DAGVTQSPTHLIKTRGQQVTLRCSPKSGHDTVSWYQQALGQGPQFIFQYYEEEERQRGNFPDRFSGHQFPNYSSELNVNALLLGDSALYLCASSLSRDFTDTQYFGPGTRLTVL.

This CDR3 reads CASSEGTSGWYEQYF. The CDR3, as DNA: TGTGCCAGCAGTGAAGGGACTAGCGGGTGGTACGAGCAGTACTTC. The rearrangement uses TRBV2 and TRBJ2-5; TRBD2 matches at 11 bases. The DNA matches TRBJ2-7 better at its end, which makes the J call doubtful. Germline-derived CDR1 and CDR2 are SNHLY and FYNNEI. CDR3 length: 15 amino acids.

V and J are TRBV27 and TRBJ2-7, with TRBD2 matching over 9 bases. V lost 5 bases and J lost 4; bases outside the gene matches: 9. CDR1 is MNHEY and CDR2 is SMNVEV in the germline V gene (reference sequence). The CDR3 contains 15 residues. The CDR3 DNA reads TGTGCCAGCAGTCCAGAGGCGGGAGGGCGATACGAGCAGTACTTC. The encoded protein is CASSPEAGGRYEQYF.

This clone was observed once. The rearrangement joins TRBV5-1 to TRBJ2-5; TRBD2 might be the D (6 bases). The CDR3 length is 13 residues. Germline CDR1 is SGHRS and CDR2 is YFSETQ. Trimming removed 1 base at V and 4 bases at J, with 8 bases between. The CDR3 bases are TGCGCCAGCAGCTTGAACGGGAGAGAGACCCAGTACTTC. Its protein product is CASSLNGRETQYF.